This T cell receptor beta chain was recorded in a study of cytomegalovirus exposure and HLA in healthy donors (TCRdb year 2017). In terms of the full investigation: An earlier analysis of some 550 of the donors reported 276 Gb of sequence data and 100 million to 140 million unique TCR beta sequences from 150 million to 200 million T cells. In the later analysis, no new phenotypic data were used to find candidate immune exposures; instead, reliance was placed on TCR beta sequences and their occurrence across donors. Four or five DR-DQ haplotypes were handled as single units for association and clustering because linkage in the cohort was strong. To study patterns of TCR occurrence, a later analysis re-analyzed previously published TCR beta repertoires from 600 to 750 donors and added high-resolution HLA genotyping. Donor age, sex, ethnicity and CMV serostatus were compiled together with the repertoire data. HLA typing included class I and class II loci at four-digit resolution. The study combined high-throughput TCR immunosequencing, statistical association of individual TCRs with disease status, and machine learning to predict cytomegalovirus infection status. All discovery cohort repertoires had been generated on a single sequencing platform. In a later genetic analysis, genome-wide SNP genotypes for about three fifths of the roughly 670 donors were used, and that subset was treated as a discovery cohort. Typing coverage differed by locus: A, B, C, DRB1 and DQB1 were typed in about 620-640 donors, DQA1 in 522, DPA1 in around 600, and DPB1 in approximately 450. The T cell repertoires of roughly 660 subjects were profiled by immunosequencing and related to cytomegalovirus serostatus. Across about 380 genotyped donors of the cohort, an average of approximately 200,000 unique TCR beta nucleotide sequences per donor were sequenced, and roughly 18% of those sequences were non-productive. Besides the first cohort of roughly 700 subjects, a separate validation cohort made up of around 120 different subjects was used. In an earlier analysis of about 590 of the donors, high-throughput TCR beta sequencing was used to judge whether each TCR beta V gene segment behaved as functional or pseudogenic. About 300 gigabases of sequencing data and 75 million to 85 million unique TCR sequences made up an early release that covered 640 HLA-typed donors. The study was designed to test whether signatures of past pathogen exposure could be identified by cataloging public T cell receptors. The genetic ancestry cluster associated with self-reported Caucasian donors included roughly four fifths of the 300 to 450 genotyped donors. Summary of the overall study and its limitations: Cytomegalovirus status was reported to be diagnosed by the classifier with high specificity and sensitivity in both the original and validation cohorts. A cluster of highly shared sequence variants was judged likely to represent a technical artifact of the sequencing pipeline. According to a later genetic analysis, donors in an Asian-associated ancestry cluster had fewer N-insertions in productive TCRs than the approximately 630-donor mean. In a later genetic analysis, a missense DCLRE1C variant was associated with V-gene and J-gene trimming of TCR beta chains, and the association was replicated in an independent cohort. A few of the identified cytomegalovirus-associated TCR beta chains were confirmed in vitro to be specific for cytomegalovirus antigens. The cohort was sequenced for TCR beta chains only, and without alpha or paired-chain data the features that could be detected were limited. HLA typing was unavailable for some donors at each locus, so association tests used only the typed subset. Presence/absence analyses assumed roughly uniform sequencing depth across donors, an assumption that may not hold. Some IMGT-functional V segments, including TRBV6-2 and TRBV6-3, could not be told apart with the 87-base-pair reads, so those segments were excluded. Linkage disequilibrium might explain the correlated functional status among segregating V segments, but an unknown experimental factor could not be ruled out. A later analysis found that TCR association rates varied across HLA loci, with DRB1 alleles showing the most associated TCRs and HLA-C alleles the fewest. It was suggested by the authors that the approach could potentially be generalized to other disease states and immunological phenotypes. A further reported finding was that TCR beta sequences accurately predicted the HLA-A and HLA-B alleles for most subjects in the first cohort. A later analysis found that HLA-associated TCR beta chains were more clonally expanded and had lower generation probabilities than equally common non-associated chains. In a later analysis, 15,000 to 20,000 TCR beta sequences were associated with specific HLA alleles at a false discovery rate of 0.05. Because counts were too low, roughly 16 rarely observed V segments, including chromosome 9 orphons, were excluded from the earlier analysis of some 590 of the donors. A later analysis found that most CMV-associated TCR beta chains appeared HLA-restricted, with HLA associations seemingly driven largely by CMV exposure. In the study, 150 to 200 TCR beta chains were listed as associated with cytomegalovirus. While some public TCRs were present in many individuals, most TCR sequences turned up only very rarely across donors. In an earlier analysis of about 600 of the donors, most TCR beta V segments appeared in productive rearrangements about 87% or about 30% of the time, broadly matching IMGT annotations. Immune exposure information for the cohort was limited to CMV serostatus. A later analysis reported that several top co-occurrence clusters appeared linked to parvovirus B19, influenza, CMV and Epstein-Barr virus. Strong co-occurrence of HLA alleles, especially DR and DQ, made assigning TCR associations to individual alleles difficult.

The cohort comprised more than 550 healthy bone marrow donors. At the time of sampling, all cohort members were nominally healthy, though unrecorded immune exposures were likely present. The donor tested CMV seronegative, placing the donor among the 350 or so seronegative members of the cohort. Every donor gave a peripheral blood sample, and the peripheral blood mononuclear cells from that sample were used for TCR beta sequencing. Genomic DNA extraction from the blood cell samples was performed with the Qiagen DNeasy Blood Extraction Kit. The method behind the library was the immunoSEQ multiplex PCR assay. For the multiplex PCR, a mixture combining 60 forward primers for TCR Vbeta segments and 13 reverse primers for TCR Jbeta segments was used. The CDR3 region of rearranged TCR beta genes was amplified from genomic DNA with a multiplex PCR assay. The amplified TCR beta libraries were sequenced on the Illumina HiSeq System as 87-base-pair reads. Per the source publication's procedure: Across the roughly 640 repertoires, a later analysis counted 78 million or so unique TCR beta chains, approximately 10 million of which were shared by at least two donors. Raw reads were error-corrected and collapsed into unique sequences with a nearest-neighbor algorithm that merged closely related sequences to remove PCR and sequencing errors. Alignment of CDR3 sequences to IMGT reference sequences was used to assign V, D and J gene segments. For a sequence to be retained, a match of at least six nucleotides was required to both a V gene segment and a J gene segment. Rearrangements were called productive when the CDR3 lacked stop codons and stayed in frame with V and J; all others were non-productive. Following IMGT convention, CDR3 was defined as the stretch from the second conserved V-encoded cysteine up to the conserved J-encoded phenylalanine. In an earlier analysis of around 570 of the donors, sequences lacking an unambiguous match to a single V gene segment were excluded. An earlier analysis of several hundred of the donors called V segments functional above 56.7% productive rearrangements and segregating when the between-donor standard deviation exceeded 5%. To diagnose cytomegalovirus status from the catalog of TCR beta chain sequences, a statistical classification framework was built. In a later analysis, TCR nucleotide sequences were compared against IMGT/GENE-DB human TR gene sequences so that V and J genes could be assigned. A later analysis assigned CDR3 sequences and most-parsimonious VDJ recombination scenarios with the TCRdist pipeline. A later analysis defined each TCR beta chain by its CDR3 amino acid sequence plus V-gene family, and excluded reads lacking a unique V-gene family. To address suspected cross-contamination and a sequencing artifact, a later analysis removed roughly 640 highly shared, low-generation-probability nucleotide sequences. A later analysis calculated a clonal expansion index for each public chain from normalized within-repertoire ranks of inferred template counts. Generation probabilities in a later analysis came from a VDJ recombination model fitted to out-of-frame rearrangements, and those results were checked against IGoR. Hypergeometric tests were used in a later analysis to score TCR-TCR, TCR-HLA and TCR-CMV co-occurrence, with a repertoire-size bias correction applied to the TCR pairs. A later analysis estimated false discovery rates by permuting HLA or CMV assignments 20 times. In a later analysis, co-occurring TCRs were grouped using DBSCAN, with TCRdist sequence similarity added in when clustering inside HLA-allele-positive subsets. Repertoires with fewer than 30,000 or more than 120,000 public chains, plus five repertoires with anomalous nucleotide sharing, were excluded from co-occurrence clustering. TCRdb limited this immuneACCESS table to in-frame rearrangements with V and J called. A share of clones is missing; checked studies link under half to unresolved V genes, and the rest is unexplained. V and J calls and clone size are given by that table; D and trimming were obtained from the DNA. In all, the sample holds roughly 65,000 clones, and around three quarters of those were seen once. The ten largest account for about 4.1% of the sample.

Concerning this clone: Its antigen is still unknown. Per-base qualities were not stored, and no clone one base away is much larger.

From the germline V gene (reference sequence), CDR1 is LNHDA and CDR2 is SQIVND. V is cut by 7 bases and J by 1 base, and the space between the germline ends is 7 bases. From the cysteine through the phenylalanine, the CDR3 covers 12 amino acids. The read is trimmed to its CDR3 DNA, 36 bases read in frame from base 1. The chain is assembled from TRBV19 and TRBJ1-1; the D gene remains uncertain. This TCR was sampled from a woman aged 30 to 39 in good health and CMV-seronegative. Sequencing input: PBMCs. In nucleotide form, the sequence is TGTGCCAGTATGGCTAGGAACACTGAAGCTTTCTTT. This is translated as CASMARNTEAFF.